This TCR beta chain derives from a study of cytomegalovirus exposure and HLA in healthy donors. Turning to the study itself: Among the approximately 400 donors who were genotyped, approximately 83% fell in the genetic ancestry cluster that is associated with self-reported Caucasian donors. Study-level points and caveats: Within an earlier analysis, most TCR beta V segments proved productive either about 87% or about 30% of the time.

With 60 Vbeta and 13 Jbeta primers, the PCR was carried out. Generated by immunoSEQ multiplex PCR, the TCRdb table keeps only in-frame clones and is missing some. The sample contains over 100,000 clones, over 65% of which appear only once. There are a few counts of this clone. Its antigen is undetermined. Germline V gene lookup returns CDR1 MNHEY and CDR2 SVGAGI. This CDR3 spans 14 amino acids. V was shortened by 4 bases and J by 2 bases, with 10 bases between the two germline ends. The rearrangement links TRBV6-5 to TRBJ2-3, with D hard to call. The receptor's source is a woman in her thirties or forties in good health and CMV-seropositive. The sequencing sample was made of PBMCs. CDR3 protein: CASSSVSVTDTQYF. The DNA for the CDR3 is TGTGCCAGCAGTTCCGTTTCCGTCACAGATACGCAGTATTTT.